Each of the 10 T cell receptor beta chains below was sequenced from the same sample in a study of T cells after yellow fever vaccination. Each CDR3 protein gets one entry after TCRdb re-called the 5' RACE reads with MiXCR. There are roughly 520,000 distinct CDR3 sequences in the sample; around a fifth occur only once, and about a sixth lies in the top ten. The sample in question was PBMCs, obtained roughly 20 days after the first yellow fever vaccination. The receptor source for this set is a man in his late teens or twenties who received the YFV17D yellow fever vaccine.

The rearrangement links TRBV9 to TRBJ1-2; D may be TRBD1 (5 bases). V was clipped by 3 bases and J by 7 bases, with 16 bases between them. This CDR3 has 14 residues. The germline V gene has CDR1 SGDLS and CDR2 YYNGEE. CDR3 sequence (DNA): TGTGCCAGCAGCGACCGGGACGGGGCCCGTGGCTACACCTTC. Translating gives CASSDRDGARGYTF. The full variable domain, completed using reference TRBV9 and TRBJ1-2, is DSGVTQTPKHLITATGQRVTLRCSPRSGDLSVYWYQQSLDQGLQFLIQYYNGEERAKGNILERFSAQQFPDLHSELNLSSLELGDSALYFCASSDRDGARGYTFGSGTRLTVV.

J is TRBJ2-2 and V is TRBV4-3; 7 nucleotides match TRBD1. V dropped 1 base and J dropped 6; count of bases not matched to a gene: 8. The CDR3 extends over 16 amino acids. CDR1 is LGHNA and CDR2 is YSLEER in the germline V gene. The CDR3 DNA sequence: TGCGCCAGCAGCCAAGTAGGCAGGGGGAAGGCCGGGGAGCTGTTTTTT. It yields the protein CASSQVGRGKAGELFF.

This clonotype occurred many times. The CDR3 sequence is CASSLGGTGTYEQYF. The CDR3 nucleotides are TGTGCCAGCAGCCTAGGCGGGACCGGGACCTACGAGCAGTACTTC. The chain has TRBV27 and TRBJ2-7, with D possibly matching TRBD2 (6 bases). CDR1 is MNHEY and CDR2 is SMNVEV in the germline V gene (reference sequence). Trimming pared 6 bases from V and 2 bases from J, leaving 17 bases between. The CDR3 has 15 amino acids.

The sample holds a few counts of this clonotype. The rearrangement links TRBV12-3 or TRBV12-4 to TRBJ2-3; TRBD2 might be the D (6 bases). Trimming pared 6 bases from V and 5 bases from J, leaving 12 bases between. This CDR3 has 13 amino acids. CDR3 loop: CASRWTGGDTQYF. CDR3 nucleotides: TGTGCCAGCAGGTGGACCGGGGGAGATACGCAGTATTTT.

This clonotype was picked up a small number of times. V and J are TRBV3-1 and TRBJ1-1, with D possibly being TRBD1 (5 bases). CDR3 length: 14 residues. The V end lost 0 bases, the J end lost 7 bases, and 12 bases lay between the germline ends. Germline lookup yields CDR1 LGHDT and CDR2 YNNKEL (reference sequence). In nucleotides, the CDR3 is TGTGCCAGCAGCCAAGATTGGGGGAGGGTTGAAGCTTTCTTT. This encodes CASSQDWGRVEAFF. Variable domain in full (rest from reference TRBV3-1 and TRBJ1-1): DTAVSQTPKYLVTQMGNDKSIKCEQNLGHDTMYWYKQDSKKFLKIMFSYNNKELIINETVPNRFSPKSPDKAHLNLHINSLELGDSAVYFCASSQDWGRVEAFFGQGTRLTVV.

The chain links TRBV20-1 to TRBJ2-5, with D possibly being TRBD1 (6 bases). CDR1 is DFQATT and CDR2 is SNEGSKA in the germline V gene (reference sequence). This CDR3 has 16 amino acids. The germline V and J ends were trimmed by 5 bases and 1 base, with 20 bases remaining between them. Here the CDR3 DNA reads TGCAGTGCTCAGTCGGTCGCCCAGGGGCCCCAAGAGACCCAGTACTTC. As protein: CSAQSVAQGPQETQYF.

There are a few counts of this clonotype. The chain recombines TRBV2 with TRBJ2-5, with TRBD1 as a possible D gene (7 bases). Germline assignment: CDR1 SNHLY and CDR2 FYNNEI. V was trimmed by 7 bases and J by 4 bases, leaving 16 bases between them. The CDR3 covers 14 residues. This CDR3 is CASTGGGRGETQYF. DNA of the CDR3: TGTGCCAGCACCGGAGGGGGCCGGGGAGAGACCCAGTACTTC. The entire variable domain, with the rest obtained from reference TRBV2 and TRBJ2-5, is as follows: EPEVTQTPSHQVTQMGQEVILRCVPISNHLYFYWYRQILGQKVEFLVSFYNNEISEKSEIFDDQFSVERPDGSNFTLKIRSTKLEDSAMYFCASTGGGRGETQYFGPGTRLLVL.

There are a few counts of this clonotype. The chain links TRBV4-2 to TRBJ2-3; 8 nucleotides match TRBD1. V shed 3 bases and J 0 bases; nucleotides not matched to a gene: 5. This CDR3 region has 16 residues. Germline-derived CDR1 and CDR2 are LGHNA and YNFKEQ. The CDR3 sequence is CASSHGQGFSTDTQYF. DNA of the CDR3: TGTGCCAGCAGCCATGGACAGGGTTTCAGCACAGATACGCAGTATTTT.

This clonotype was picked up a small number of times. The chain is built from TRBV7-9 and TRBJ1-6, with TRBD1 matching 9 bases. The V gene end was trimmed by 10 bases and the J gene end by 10 bases; junction bases not matched to a gene: 5. The CDR3 runs to 12 residues. The germline V gene has CDR1 SEHNR and CDR2 FQNEAQ (reference sequence). The CDR3 loop reads CATGQGSSPLHF. The CDR3 nucleotides are TGTGCCACCGGACAGGGGAGCTCACCCCTCCACTTT.

V is TRBV6-2 or TRBV6-3 and J is TRBJ2-3, with D maybe TRBD1 (6 bases). The CDR3 is made up of 18 amino acids. Trimming pared 0 bases from V and 2 bases from J, leaving 18 bases between. Per germline, CDR1 MNHEY and CDR2 SVGEGT. CDR3 loop: CASSYSTTGSLPTDTQYF. DNA of the CDR3: TGTGCCAGCAGTTACTCGACTACAGGGTCCCTCCCCACAGATACGCAGTATTTT.